This section outlines one T cell receptor beta chain sequence together with its context. Its antigen is unknown. This sample is part of a study of blood T cells in healthy people across ages. The use of a sample-barcoded 5' primer and a J-beta primer mix characterized a second PCR of about 7 to 12 cycles. No fewer than 3 million CDR3-containing paired-end reads came from each sample. In TCRdb, the 5' RACE reads were re-called with MiXCR into one record per CDR3 protein. The repertoire holds roughly 1,000,000 distinct CDR3 sequences, with about 25% as singletons. Notes on the study in general: Unsorted PBMC material precluded a definitive naive versus antigen-experienced comparison.

The CDR3 spans 15 residues. V gave up 6 bases and J gave up 2 bases, with 16 bases separating them. From germline, CDR1 is LNHNV and CDR2 YYDKDF (reference sequence). The sample was also linked to a second study, of T cells of mothers and their children. From that study: During the second PCR, the M1S primer introduced sample barcodes along with 2-4 random nucleotides.

Sequenced material: blood. This chain links TRBV15 with TRBJ2-5; D is undetermined. The TCR originated in a girl between 2 and 10 years old in good health. For the CDR3, the DNA is TGTGCCACCAGTCCATATTCAGGCTTACAAGAGACCCAGTACTTC. Its protein product is CATSPYSGLQETQYF.